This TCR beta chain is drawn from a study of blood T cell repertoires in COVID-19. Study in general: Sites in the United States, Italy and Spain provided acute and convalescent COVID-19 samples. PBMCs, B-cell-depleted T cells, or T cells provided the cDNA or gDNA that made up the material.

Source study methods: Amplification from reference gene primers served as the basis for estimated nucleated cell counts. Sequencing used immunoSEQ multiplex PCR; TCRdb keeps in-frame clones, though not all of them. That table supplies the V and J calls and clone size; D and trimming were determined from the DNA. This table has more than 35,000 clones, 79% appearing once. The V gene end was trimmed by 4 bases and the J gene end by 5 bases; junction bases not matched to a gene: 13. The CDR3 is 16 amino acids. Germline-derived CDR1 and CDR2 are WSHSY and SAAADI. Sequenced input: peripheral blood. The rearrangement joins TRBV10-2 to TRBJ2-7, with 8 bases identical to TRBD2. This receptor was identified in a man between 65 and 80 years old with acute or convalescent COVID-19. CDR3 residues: CASSVLGGEGQNEQYF. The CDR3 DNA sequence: TGCGCCAGCAGTGTCCTCGGGGGGGAGGGCCAGAACGAGCAGTACTTC.